One sample yielded the 5 T cell receptor beta chains listed below, sequenced in a study of cytomegalovirus exposure and HLA in healthy donors (dated by TCRdb to about 2017). Library preparation was by the immunoSEQ multiplex PCR assay. A mixture of 60 forward primers for TCR Vbeta segments and 13 reverse primers for TCR Jbeta segments was used in the multiplex PCR. TCRdb's version of the immuneACCESS table is confined to in-frame rearrangements and falls short of the full clone set. An unresolved V gene accounts for under half of the shortfall where checked; the remainder is of unknown origin. Counted in this sample were over 75,000 clones; roughly four fifths of them appeared once. The ten largest account for approximately 5.6% of the sample. Material for sequencing was PBMCs. Receptors originate from a woman in her late teens or twenties in good health and CMV-seropositive.

The V and J genes are TRBV6-6 and TRBJ1-5, with 10 bases fitting TRBD1. This CDR3 has 14 amino acids. Germline V gene sequence: CDR1 MNHNY, CDR2 SVGAGI (reference sequence). The V and J ends lost 6 bases and 6 bases, in that order; junction bases with no gene match: 5. CDR3 in DNA: TGTGCCAGCAGGGAGACAGGGGGCCCTCAGCCCCAGCATTTT. Translating it yields CASRETGGPQPQHF.

The gene calls are TRBV5-4 and TRBJ2-7, with 12 bases that match TRBD2. The germline V gene has CDR1 SGHNT and CDR2 YYREEE (reference sequence). The CDR3 length is 18 residues. Germline trimming cut 1 base from V and 0 bases from J; bases unmatched to any gene: 8. The CDR3 coding sequence is TGTGCCAGCAGCTTGCTGGGTCTAGCGGGAGGGCGCTCCTACGAGCAGTACTTC. Translated: CASSLLGLAGGRSYEQYF.

V gene TRBV4-1 combines with J gene TRBJ2-7, with TRBD2 matching 9 bases. Trimming took 10 bases from V and 6 from J; bases not matched to a gene: 19. The CDR3 is 16 residues long. The V gene's germline CDR1 is MGHRA and CDR2 YSYEKL. CDR3 region: CATARGRLAGPLEQYF. The CDR3 nucleotides read TGCGCCACAGCGAGGGGGCGGCTAGCGGGGCCCCTCGAGCAGTACTTC.

This chain links TRBV7-9 with TRBJ2-7; TRBD1 is a possible D gene (6 bases). With 8 bases removed from V and 3 bases from J, the gap between germline ends came to 8 bases. The CDR3 extends over 11 amino acids. Germline V gene lookup returns CDR1 SEHNR and CDR2 FQNEAQ (reference sequence). The CDR3 here is CASQGYYEQYF. The CDR3, as DNA: TGTGCCAGCCAGGGGTACTACGAGCAGTACTTC.

This chain joins TRBV5-1 and TRBJ2-3, with 10 bases that match TRBD2. With 8 bases clipped from V and 1 base from J, the junction kept 7 bases outside the gene matches. The CDR3 loop spans 15 amino acids. Germline CDR1 SGHRS, CDR2 YFSETQ. CDR3 sequence reads: CASFPAGGRTDTQYF. For the CDR3, the DNA is TGCGCCAGTTTTCCAGCGGGGGGGCGCACAGATACGCAGTATTTT.